The T cell receptor beta chain under discussion was sequenced for a study of Ad26.COV2.S vaccination and SARS-CoV-2 variants. Study overall: The donor belonged to the COV1001 Ad26.COV2.S trial arm.

Trimming pared 4 bases from V and 8 bases from J, leaving 9 bases between. This CDR3 spans 12 amino acids. CDR1 and CDR2 from the germline V gene are SNHLY and FYNNEI. The table came from immunoSEQ multiplex PCR; TCRdb's copy has only in-frame clones and leaves some out. This table has roughly 460,000 clones, 80% to 90% appearing once. The treatment denotes: some 20 received Ad26.COV2.S at low or high dose, single or two shots; roughly five received placebo; per-sample allocation not given. The samples were gathered on day 63 after the first injection of vaccine or placebo. The TCR was taken from a person aged 18-65 years who received the Ad26.COV2.S COVID-19 vaccine or a placebo. The rearrangement links TRBV2 to TRBJ2-1; D uncertain. This specimen consisted of peripheral blood, obtained in a trial of Ad26.COV2.S vaccine versus placebo. The CDR3 nucleotides read TGTGCCAGCAGTGTGCTAGTCCATGAGCAGTTCTTC. This encodes CASSVLVHEQFF. The full variable domain, rest sourced from reference TRBV2 and TRBJ2-1, is EPEVTQTPSHQVTQMGQEVILRCVPISNHLYFYWYRQILGQKVEFLVSFYNNEISEKSEIFDDQFSVERPDGSNFTLKIRSTKLEDSAMYFCASSVLVHEQFFGPGTRLTVL.